Given below is one TCR beta chain in context. Its antigen target is currently unknown. No quality values exist for individual bases; no much larger clone is one base distant. The source of the sample is a study of PD-1 blockade in classical Hodgkin lymphoma (TCRdb year 2020). Turning to the overall study: Nivolumab dosing was 3 mg/kg intravenously every 2 weeks, continuing until either disease progression or unacceptable toxicity. To define a peripheral blood immune signature of response to PD-1 blockade in classical Hodgkin lymphoma, the study combined TCR beta sequencing with CyTOF. What the research found in general, with its limitations: Only a single clinical trial cohort was studied, and what caused the repertoire differences, possibly disease activity or prior therapy, remained undefined. Diversity was lower in patients who began nivolumab less than 1 year after ASCT, so these patients were left out of later analyses to avoid confounding by immune reconstitution. Among trial patients, those achieving complete response had baseline diversity similar to that of newly diagnosed patients, while diversity was significantly lower in partial responders and progressors. Baseline TCR diversity was reported to be lower in newly diagnosed patients than in healthy donors and to be lower still in relapsed/refractory patients. A significant rise by C4D1 was seen in CD4+ but not CD8+ TCR diversity (p=0.0027 vs p=0.16), with the rise being most apparent in complete responders (p=0.02).

The Qiagen DNeasy kit was used to extract genomic DNA both from unsorted PBMCs and from the negatively selected CD4+ and CD8+ fractions. Amplification of TCR beta CDR3 regions was done by immunoSEQ multiplex PCR with primers that anneal to V and J segments. A synthetic immune receptor repertoire was used to minimize amplification bias, and any residual bias was removed computationally once sequencing was done. On the authors' methods: Repertoire diversity was quantified as the Shannon entropy index using custom Python scripts. The unsorted, CD4+ and CD8+ repertoires were each analyzed separately, with the exception of combined analyses, where CD4+ and CD8+ sequences were merged in silico. A clone counted as expanded when the clone's frequency after treatment rose at least 2-fold relative to C1D1, and clones undetected at baseline were given a pseudocount of 0.5. Clones with 0 or 1 copy at C1D1 were classified as singleton clones, and clones with 2 or more copies were classified as non-singleton clones. By matching protein sequences in sorted samples from the same patient, clones expanded in unsorted samples were annotated as CD4+, CD8+ or unknown. Wilcoxon tests were applied to paired samples to test diversity changes from C1D1 to C4D1. TCRdb stores this immuneACCESS table with in-frame sequences only. Part of the clones is absent; in the studies checked, under half of the shortfall reflects unresolved V genes, and no reason is known for the rest. V, J and clone size derive from that table, while D and trimming were established from the DNA sequence. The sample has 100,000 or so clones on record, about 89% of them singletons. 6.6% of the sample goes to the ten largest clones.

Taken from cysteine to phenylalanine, the CDR3 has 13 residues. Just the 39-base CDR3 DNA is kept, in frame starting at base 1. Trimming removed 5 bases from V and 9 bases from J, leaving 16 bases between the germline ends. The CDR1 and CDR2 encoded by the germline V gene (reference sequence) are SGHAT and FQDESV. What this sample's time point label stands for: cycle 2 day 1 (C2D1) of nivolumab. Relapse after autologous stem cell transplantation had occurred in all trial patients, and cohorts A, B and C were distinguished by prior brentuximab vedotin exposure. The trial cohort comprised fewer than 65 patients with relapsed/refractory classical Hodgkin lymphoma whose best overall responses were complete response, partial response or progressive disease. Trial patients were treated with single-agent nivolumab in the multi-cohort phase II CheckMate 205 trial. An independent review committee assessed best overall response using the 2007 International Working Group response criteria. Trial PBMCs were collected immediately before nivolumab initiation (C1D1) and during therapy at cycle 2 day 1 and cycle 4 day 1. Peripheral blood was collected in 8 mL Vacutainer Cell Preparation Tubes, from which PBMCs were isolated by centrifugation and then cryopreserved.

The chain is encoded by TRBV11-1 joined to TRBJ2-5, and possibly TRBD2, on 5 matching bases. The sequenced sample was peripheral blood mononuclear cells (PBMCs), obtained before the second cycle of nivolumab. This receptor was identified in a human donor with classical Hodgkin lymphoma. CDR3 reads: CASSRTPEKAQYF. The bases are TGTGCCAGCAGCCGGACTCCCGAGAAGGCCCAGTACTTC. The full variable domain, with segments outside the CDR3 supplied by the reference TRBV11-1 and TRBJ2-5 proteins, appears as EAEVAQSPRYKITEKSQAVAFWCDPISGHATLYWYRQILGQGPELLVQFQDESVVDDSQLPKDRFSAERLKGVDSTLKIQPAELGDSAMYLCASSRTPEKAQYFGPGTRLLVL.